This record looks at one T cell receptor (beta chain) sequence and its context. Its target is unknown. These data belong to a study of a mutant IDH1 vaccine in newly diagnosed glioma. Turning to the study itself: Onset of vaccination occurred 4-6 weeks following radiotherapy alone, or with temozolomide cycles.

The data were produced by immunoSEQ multiplex PCR, yet TCRdb's version contains in-frame clones alone and is incomplete. The top ten hold 0.77% of the sample, which has tens of thousands of clones, roughly nine tenths seen once. V lost 5 bases and J lost 2, with 19 bases in between. The CDR3 spans 17 residues. Germline lookup yields CDR1 PRHDT and CDR2 FYEKMQ (reference sequence). Whole-study results and caveats: Altogether, approximately 93% of patients exhibited vaccine-induced immune responses.

Time point specified: week 47, end of study. Every vaccination contained 300 ug of the mutant IDH1 20-mer peptide and was paired with topical imiquimod. Each donor presented with a new WHO grade 3 or 4 astrocytoma that tested IDH1-mutant and showed ATRX loss. The sequencing here drew on PBMCs, taken from a glioma patient whose treatment included an IDH1 peptide vaccine. V is TRBV13 and J is TRBJ2-1; D might be TRBD1 or TRBD2, each matching 5 bases. This clonotype was sampled from a woman aged 45-65 years with glioma. Here the CDR3 reads CASSAPVREGPYNEQFF. The CDR3 bases are TGTGCCAGCAGCGCCCCCGTACGAGAGGGACCCTACAATGAGCAGTTCTTC.